This T cell receptor beta chain was recovered during a study of technical replicates of blood from a handful of donors. The CDR3 spans 11 residues. The V gene's germline CDR1 is SEHNR and CDR2 FQNEAQ (reference sequence). Trimming removed 3 bases at V and 5 bases at J, with 4 bases between. Data came from immunoSEQ multiplex PCR; TCRdb stores just in-frame clones and leaves some out. The sample holds around 95,000 clones; roughly 94% are singletons and the top ten take about 0.22%. This receptor was obtained from a human donor in good health. Sequenced sample: T cells isolated from PBMCs. The chain uses TRBV7-9 and TRBJ1-1; no firm D call. The CDR3 bases are TGTGCCAGCAGCTTGGCAACTGAAGCTTTCTTT. Translation: CASSLATEAFF.